This T cell receptor beta chain was identified during a study of cytomegalovirus exposure and HLA in healthy donors. About the study: The early release's HLA-typed donors yielded roughly 85 million unique TCRs.

Turning to this clone: Its cognate antigen is unknown.

Study outcomes and limitations: Later analysis identified a missense DCLRE1C variant that was linked to TCR beta V- and J-gene trimming.

Whereas donors were nominally healthy upon sampling, unrecorded immune exposures were probable. Trimming stripped 2 bases from V and 11 bases from J, with 16 bases between. This CDR3 has 14 residues. Germline loops: CDR1 MNHNS, CDR2 SASEGT. Vbeta (60) and Jbeta (13) primers were used in the PCR. TCRdb's table, derived via immunoSEQ multiplex PCR, lists solely in-frame clones and lacks some. The sample includes 90,000 to 120,000 clones, around 77% of them seen just once. The sample comprised PBMCs. The chain uses TRBV6-1 and TRBJ1-5, with D perhaps matching TRBD1 (5 bases). The clonotype originates from a man between 18 and 35 years old in good health and CMV-seronegative. The CDR3 coding sequence is TGTGCCAGCAGTGAAAACCCCTGGGGCACGACCCAGCATTTT. It specifies CASSENPWGTTQHF.